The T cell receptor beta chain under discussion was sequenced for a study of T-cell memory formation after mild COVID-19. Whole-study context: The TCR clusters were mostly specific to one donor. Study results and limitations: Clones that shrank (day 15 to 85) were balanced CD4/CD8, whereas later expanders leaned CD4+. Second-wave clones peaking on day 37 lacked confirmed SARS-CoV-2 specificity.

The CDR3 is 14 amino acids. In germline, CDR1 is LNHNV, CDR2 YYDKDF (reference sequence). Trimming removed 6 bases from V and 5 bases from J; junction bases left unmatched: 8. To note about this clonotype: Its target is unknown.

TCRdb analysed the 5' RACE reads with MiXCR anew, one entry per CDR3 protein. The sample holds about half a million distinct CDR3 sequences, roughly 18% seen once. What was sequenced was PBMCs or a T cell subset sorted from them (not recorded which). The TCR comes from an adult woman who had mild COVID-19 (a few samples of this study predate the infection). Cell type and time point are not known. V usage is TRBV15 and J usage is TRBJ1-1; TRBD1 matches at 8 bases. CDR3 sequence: CATRFRTGMTEAFF. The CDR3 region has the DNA TGTGCCACCAGATTCCGGACAGGGATGACTGAAGCTTTCTTT.